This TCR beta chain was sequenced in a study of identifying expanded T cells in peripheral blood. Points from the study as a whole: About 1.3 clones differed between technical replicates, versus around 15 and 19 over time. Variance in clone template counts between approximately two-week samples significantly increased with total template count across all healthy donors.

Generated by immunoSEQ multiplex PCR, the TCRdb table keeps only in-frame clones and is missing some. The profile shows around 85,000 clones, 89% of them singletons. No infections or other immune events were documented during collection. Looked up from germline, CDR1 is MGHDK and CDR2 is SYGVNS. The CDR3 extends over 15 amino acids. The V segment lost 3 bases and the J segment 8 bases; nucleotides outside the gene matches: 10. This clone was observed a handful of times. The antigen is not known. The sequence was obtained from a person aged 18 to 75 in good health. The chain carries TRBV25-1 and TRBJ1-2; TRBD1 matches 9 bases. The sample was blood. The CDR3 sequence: CASSDPGQGVGGYTF. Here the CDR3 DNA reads TGTGCCAGCAGTGACCCGGGACAGGGTGTCGGGGGCTACACCTTC.